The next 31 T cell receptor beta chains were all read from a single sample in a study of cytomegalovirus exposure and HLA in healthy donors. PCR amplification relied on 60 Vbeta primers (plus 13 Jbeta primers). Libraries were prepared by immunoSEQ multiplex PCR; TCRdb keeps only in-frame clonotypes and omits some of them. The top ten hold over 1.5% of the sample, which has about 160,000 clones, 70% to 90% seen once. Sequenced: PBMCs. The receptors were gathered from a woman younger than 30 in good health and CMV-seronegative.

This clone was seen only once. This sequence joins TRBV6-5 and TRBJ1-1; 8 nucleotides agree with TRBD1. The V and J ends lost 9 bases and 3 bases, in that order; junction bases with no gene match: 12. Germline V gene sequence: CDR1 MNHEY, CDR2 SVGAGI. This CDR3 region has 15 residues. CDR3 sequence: CASSGQAGTYTEAFF. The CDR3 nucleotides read TGTGCCAGTTCGGGACAGGCGGGAACTTACACTGAAGCTTTCTTT.

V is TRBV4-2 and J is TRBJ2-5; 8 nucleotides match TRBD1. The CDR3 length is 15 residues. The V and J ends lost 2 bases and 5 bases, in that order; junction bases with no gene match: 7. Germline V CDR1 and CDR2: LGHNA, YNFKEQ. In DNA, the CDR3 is TGTGCCAGCAGCCAAAGGACAGGGCAGGGGGAGACCCAGTACTTC. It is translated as CASSQRTGQGETQYF.

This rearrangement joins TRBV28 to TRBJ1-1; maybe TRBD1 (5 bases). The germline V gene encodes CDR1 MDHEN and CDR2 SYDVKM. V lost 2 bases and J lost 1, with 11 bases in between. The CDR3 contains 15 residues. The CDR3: CASSLAGIGNTEAFF. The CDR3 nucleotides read TGTGCCAGCAGTTTAGCAGGGATAGGGAACACTGAAGCTTTCTTT.

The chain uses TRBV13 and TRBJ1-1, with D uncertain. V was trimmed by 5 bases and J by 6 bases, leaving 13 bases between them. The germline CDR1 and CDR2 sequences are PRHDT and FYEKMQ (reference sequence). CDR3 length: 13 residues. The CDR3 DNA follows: TGTGCCAGCAGCGCACCCTTACGAGCTGAAGCTTTCTTT. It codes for CASSAPLRAEAFF.

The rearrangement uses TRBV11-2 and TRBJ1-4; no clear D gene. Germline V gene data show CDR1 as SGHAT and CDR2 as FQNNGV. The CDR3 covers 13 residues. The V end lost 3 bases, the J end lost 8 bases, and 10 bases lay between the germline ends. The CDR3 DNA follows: TGTGCCAGCAGCTTCCCCGGCGGAGAAAAACTGTTTTTT. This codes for CASSFPGGEKLFF.

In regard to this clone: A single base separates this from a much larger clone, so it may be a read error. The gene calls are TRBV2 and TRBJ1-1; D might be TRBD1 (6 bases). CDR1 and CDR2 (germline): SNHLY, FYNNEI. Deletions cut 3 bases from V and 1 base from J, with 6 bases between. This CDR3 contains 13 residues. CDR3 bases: TGTGCCAGCAGTGACAGGGGGAACACTGAAGCTTTCTTT. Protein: CASSDRGNTEAFF.

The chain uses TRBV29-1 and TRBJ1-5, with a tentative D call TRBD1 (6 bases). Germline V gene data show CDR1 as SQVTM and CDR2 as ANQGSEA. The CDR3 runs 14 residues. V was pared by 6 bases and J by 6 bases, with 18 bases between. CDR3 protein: CSVTGSDRGQPQHF. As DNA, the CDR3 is TGCAGCGTAACAGGGAGTGATAGGGGTCAGCCCCAGCATTTT.

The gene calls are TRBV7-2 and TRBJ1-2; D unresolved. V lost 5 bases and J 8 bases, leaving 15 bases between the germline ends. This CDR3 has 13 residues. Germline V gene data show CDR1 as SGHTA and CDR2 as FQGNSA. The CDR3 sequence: CASSLNILRGYTF. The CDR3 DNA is TGTGCCAGCAGCCTTAATATCCTACGAGGCTACACCTTC.

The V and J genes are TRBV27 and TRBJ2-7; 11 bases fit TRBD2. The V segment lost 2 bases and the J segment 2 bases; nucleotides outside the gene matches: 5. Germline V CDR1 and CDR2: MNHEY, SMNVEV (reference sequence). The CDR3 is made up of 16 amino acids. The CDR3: CASSLLAGGRPYEQYF. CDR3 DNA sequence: TGTGCCAGCAGTTTACTAGCGGGAGGACGCCCCTACGAGCAGTACTTC.

The CDR3 spells CASSSGDREETQYF. The CDR3, as DNA: TGTGCCAGCAGTTCTGGGGACAGAGAAGAGACCCAGTACTTC. The rearrangement links TRBV28 to TRBJ2-5; 7 positions agree with TRBD1. The CDR3 is made up of 14 amino acids. Trimming at V came to 4 bases and at J to 3 bases, leaving 5 bases not matched to a gene. Germline loops: CDR1 MDHEN, CDR2 SYDVKM. The full variable domain, completed using reference TRBV28 and TRBJ2-5, is DVKVTQSSRYLVKRTGEKVFLECVQDMDHENMFWYRQDPGLGLRLIYFSYDVKMKEKGDIPEGYSVSREKKERFSLILESASTNQTSMYLCASSSGDREETQYFGPGTRLLVL.

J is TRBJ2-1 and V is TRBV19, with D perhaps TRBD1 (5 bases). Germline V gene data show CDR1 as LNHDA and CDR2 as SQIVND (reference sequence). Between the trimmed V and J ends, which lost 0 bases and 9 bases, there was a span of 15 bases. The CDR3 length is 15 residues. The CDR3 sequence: CASSIDQGRTAEQFF. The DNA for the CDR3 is TGTGCCAGTAGTATAGATCAGGGAAGGACGGCTGAGCAGTTCTTC.

CDR3 DNA: TGTGCCAGCACCCCTGGGCCAGGGGGCGGGGGCACTGAAGCTTTCTTT. It encodes CASTPGPGGGGTEAFF. V and J are TRBV7-2 and TRBJ1-1, with 8 bases lining up with TRBD1. This CDR3 comprises 16 residues. Germline V lookup: CDR1 SGHTA, CDR2 FQGNSA. V was pared by 7 bases and J by 4 bases, with 14 bases of the junction left unmatched. The variable domain in full, completed from reference TRBV7-2 and TRBJ1-1, reads GAGVSQSPSNKVTEKGKDVELRCDPISGHTALYWYRQSLGQGLEFLIYFQGNSAPDKSGLPSDRFSAERTGGSVSTLTIQRTQQEDSAVYLCASTPGPGGGGTEAFFGQGTRLTVV.

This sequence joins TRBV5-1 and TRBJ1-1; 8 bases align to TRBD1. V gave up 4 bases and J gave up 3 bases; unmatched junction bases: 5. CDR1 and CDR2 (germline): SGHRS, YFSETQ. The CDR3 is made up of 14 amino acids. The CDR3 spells CASSPEQGDTEAFF. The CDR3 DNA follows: TGCGCCAGCAGCCCGGAACAGGGGGACACTGAAGCTTTCTTT. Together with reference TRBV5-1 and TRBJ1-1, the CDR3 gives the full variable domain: KAGVTQTPRYLIKTRGQQVTLSCSPISGHRSVSWYQQTPGQGLQFLFEYFSETQRNKGNFPGRFSGRQFSNSRSEMNVSTLELGDSALYLCASSPEQGDTEAFFGQGTRLTVV.

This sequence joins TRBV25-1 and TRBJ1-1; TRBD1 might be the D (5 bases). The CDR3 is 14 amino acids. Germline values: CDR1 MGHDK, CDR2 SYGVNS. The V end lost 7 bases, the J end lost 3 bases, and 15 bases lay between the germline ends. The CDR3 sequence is CASIGLEGYTEAFF. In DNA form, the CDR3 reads TGTGCCAGCATTGGGTTGGAGGGGTACACTGAAGCTTTCTTT.

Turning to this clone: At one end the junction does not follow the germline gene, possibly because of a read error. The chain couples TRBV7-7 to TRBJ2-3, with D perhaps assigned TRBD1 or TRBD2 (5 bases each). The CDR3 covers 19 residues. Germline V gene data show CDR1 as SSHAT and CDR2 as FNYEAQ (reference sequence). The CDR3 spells CASSLGAVHRTSSTDTQYF. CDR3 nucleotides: TGTGCTAGCAGCTTAGGGGCAGTCCATAGGACTTCTAGCACAGATACGCAGTATTTT.

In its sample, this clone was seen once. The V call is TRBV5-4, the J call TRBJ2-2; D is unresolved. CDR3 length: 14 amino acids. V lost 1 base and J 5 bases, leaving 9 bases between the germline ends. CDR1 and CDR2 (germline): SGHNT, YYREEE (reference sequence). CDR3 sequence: CASSLRDGTGELFF. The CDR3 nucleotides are TGTGCCAGCAGCTTGCGCGACGGGACCGGGGAGCTGTTTTTT.

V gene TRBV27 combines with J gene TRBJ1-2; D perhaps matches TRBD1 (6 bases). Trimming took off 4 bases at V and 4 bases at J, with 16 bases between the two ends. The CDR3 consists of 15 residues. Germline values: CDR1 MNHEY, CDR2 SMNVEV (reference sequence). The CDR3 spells CASSSQQGPRYGYTF. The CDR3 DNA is TGTGCCAGCAGTTCTCAACAGGGACCCCGCTATGGCTACACCTTC.

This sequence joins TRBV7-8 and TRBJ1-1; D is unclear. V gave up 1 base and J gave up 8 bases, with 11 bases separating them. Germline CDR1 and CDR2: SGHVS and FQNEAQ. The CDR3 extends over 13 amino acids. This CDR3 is CASSLGIAGEAFF. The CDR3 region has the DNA TGTGCCAGCAGCTTAGGGATAGCGGGCGAAGCTTTCTTT.

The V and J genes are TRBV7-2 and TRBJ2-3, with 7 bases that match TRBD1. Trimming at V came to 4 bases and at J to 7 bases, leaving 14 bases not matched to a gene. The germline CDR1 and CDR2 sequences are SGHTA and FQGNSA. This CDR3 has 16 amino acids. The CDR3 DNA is TGTGCCAGCAGCTCCTACAGGGGACCCCCCAGGAATACGCAGTATTTT. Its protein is CASSSYRGPPRNTQYF.

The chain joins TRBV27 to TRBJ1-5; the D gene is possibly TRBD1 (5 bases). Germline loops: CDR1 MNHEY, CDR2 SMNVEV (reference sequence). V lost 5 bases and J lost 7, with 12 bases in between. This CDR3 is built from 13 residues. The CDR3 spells CASSSGTWQPQHF. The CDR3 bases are TGTGCCAGCAGTAGCGGGACGTGGCAGCCCCAGCATTTT.

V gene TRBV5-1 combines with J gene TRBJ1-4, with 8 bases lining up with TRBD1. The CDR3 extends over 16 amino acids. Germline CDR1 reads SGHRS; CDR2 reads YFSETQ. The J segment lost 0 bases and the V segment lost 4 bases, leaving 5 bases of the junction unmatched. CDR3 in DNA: TGCGCCAGCAGCCGGCTACAGGGGGCAACTAATGAAAAACTGTTTTTT. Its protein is CASSRLQGATNEKLFF.

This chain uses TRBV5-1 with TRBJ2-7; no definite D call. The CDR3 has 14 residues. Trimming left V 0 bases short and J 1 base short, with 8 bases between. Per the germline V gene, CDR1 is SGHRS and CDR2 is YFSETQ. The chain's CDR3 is CASSLEAMSYEQYF. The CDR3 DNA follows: TGCGCCAGCAGCTTGGAAGCCATGTCCTACGAGCAGTACTTC.

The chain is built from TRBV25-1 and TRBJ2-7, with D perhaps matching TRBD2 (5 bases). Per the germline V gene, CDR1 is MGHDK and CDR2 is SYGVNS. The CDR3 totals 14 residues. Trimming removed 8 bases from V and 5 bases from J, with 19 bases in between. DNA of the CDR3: TGTGCCAGCTTACGAATGGAGGCTCTAAACGAGCAGTACTTC. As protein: CASLRMEALNEQYF.

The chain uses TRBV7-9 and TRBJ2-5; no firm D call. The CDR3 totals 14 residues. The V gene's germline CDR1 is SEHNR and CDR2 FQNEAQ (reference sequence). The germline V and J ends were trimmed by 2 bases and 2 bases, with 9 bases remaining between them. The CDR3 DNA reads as TGTGCCAGCAGCTTATTTGAAGCTCAAGAGACCCAGTACTTC. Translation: CASSLFEAQETQYF.

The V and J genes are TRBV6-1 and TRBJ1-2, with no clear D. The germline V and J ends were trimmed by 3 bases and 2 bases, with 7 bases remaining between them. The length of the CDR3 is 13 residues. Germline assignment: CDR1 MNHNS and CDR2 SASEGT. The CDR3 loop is CASSEWQNYGYTF. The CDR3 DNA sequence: TGTGCCAGCAGTGAGTGGCAGAACTATGGCTACACCTTC.

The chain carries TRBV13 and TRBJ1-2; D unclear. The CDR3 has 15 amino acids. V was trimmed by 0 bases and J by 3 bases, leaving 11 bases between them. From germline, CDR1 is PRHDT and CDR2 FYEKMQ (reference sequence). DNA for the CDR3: TGTGCCAGCAGCTTAGGGATGGCCCCCCACTATGGCTACACCTTC. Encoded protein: CASSLGMAPHYGYTF.

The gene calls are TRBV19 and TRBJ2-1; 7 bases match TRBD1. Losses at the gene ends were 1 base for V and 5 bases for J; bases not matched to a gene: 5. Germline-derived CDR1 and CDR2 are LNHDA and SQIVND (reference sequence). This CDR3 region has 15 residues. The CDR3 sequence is CASSIVQGYHNEQFF. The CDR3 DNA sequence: TGTGCCAGTAGTATAGTACAGGGGTATCACAATGAGCAGTTCTTC.

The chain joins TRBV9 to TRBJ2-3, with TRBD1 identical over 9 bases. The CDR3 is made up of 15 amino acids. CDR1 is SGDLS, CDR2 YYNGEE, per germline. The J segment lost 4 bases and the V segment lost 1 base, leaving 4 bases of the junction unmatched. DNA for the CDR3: TGTGCCAGCAGCGTAACAGGGGGCTGGTCAGATACGCAGTATTTT. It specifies CASSVTGGWSDTQYF.

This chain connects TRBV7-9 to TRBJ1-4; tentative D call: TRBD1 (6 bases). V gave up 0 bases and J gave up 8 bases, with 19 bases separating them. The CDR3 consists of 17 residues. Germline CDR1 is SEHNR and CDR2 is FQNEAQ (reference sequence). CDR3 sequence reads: CASSLARRGTGTEKLFF. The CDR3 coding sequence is TGTGCCAGCAGCTTAGCGCGTAGGGGAACAGGGACGGAAAAACTGTTTTTT. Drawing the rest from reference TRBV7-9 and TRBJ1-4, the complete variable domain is DTGVSQNPRHKITKRGQNVTFRCDPISEHNRLYWYRQTLGQGPEFLTYFQNEAQLEKSRLLSDRFSAERPKGSFSTLEIQRTEQGDSAMYLCASSLARRGTGTEKLFFGSGTQLSVL.

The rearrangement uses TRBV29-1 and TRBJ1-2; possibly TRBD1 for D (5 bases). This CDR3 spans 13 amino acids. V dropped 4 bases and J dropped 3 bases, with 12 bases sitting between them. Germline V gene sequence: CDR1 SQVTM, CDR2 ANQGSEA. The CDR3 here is CSVVAGGDYGYTF. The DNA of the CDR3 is TGCAGCGTTGTGGCGGGGGGGGACTATGGCTACACCTTC.

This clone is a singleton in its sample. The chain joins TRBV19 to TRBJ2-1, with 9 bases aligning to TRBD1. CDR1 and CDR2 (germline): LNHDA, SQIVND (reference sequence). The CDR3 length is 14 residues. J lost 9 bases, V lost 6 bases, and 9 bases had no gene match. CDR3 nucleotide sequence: TGTGCCAGTAGCCGGGGACAGGGAACCAGTGAGCAGTTCTTC. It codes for CASSRGQGTSEQFF.